This T cell receptor beta chain was sequenced in a study of long-term antiretroviral therapy in people with HIV. The CDR3 spans 14 residues. The V and J ends lost 1 base and 3 bases respectively, with 13 bases between them. CDR1 and CDR2 from the germline V gene are GTSNPN and SVGIG (reference sequence). Survey-level resolution applied to immunoSEQ assay v3.0. Sequencing set out to capture about 35,000-55,000 T-cell genomes per sample. The assay was immunoSEQ multiplex PCR, and TCRdb's table has in-frame clones only and misses some. The sample carries approximately 30,000 clones, roughly 82% recorded once.

V is TRBV30 and J is TRBJ2-7, with D maybe TRBD1 (5 bases). This TCR came from a man between 18 and 29 years old with HIV. The sequencing here drew on unsorted PBMCs, taken 0.8 years before starting antiretroviral therapy. CDR3 bases: TGTGCCTGGAGTGAGACAGTCGTTTACTACGAGCAGTACTTC. Translated, it gives CAWSETVVYYEQYF.